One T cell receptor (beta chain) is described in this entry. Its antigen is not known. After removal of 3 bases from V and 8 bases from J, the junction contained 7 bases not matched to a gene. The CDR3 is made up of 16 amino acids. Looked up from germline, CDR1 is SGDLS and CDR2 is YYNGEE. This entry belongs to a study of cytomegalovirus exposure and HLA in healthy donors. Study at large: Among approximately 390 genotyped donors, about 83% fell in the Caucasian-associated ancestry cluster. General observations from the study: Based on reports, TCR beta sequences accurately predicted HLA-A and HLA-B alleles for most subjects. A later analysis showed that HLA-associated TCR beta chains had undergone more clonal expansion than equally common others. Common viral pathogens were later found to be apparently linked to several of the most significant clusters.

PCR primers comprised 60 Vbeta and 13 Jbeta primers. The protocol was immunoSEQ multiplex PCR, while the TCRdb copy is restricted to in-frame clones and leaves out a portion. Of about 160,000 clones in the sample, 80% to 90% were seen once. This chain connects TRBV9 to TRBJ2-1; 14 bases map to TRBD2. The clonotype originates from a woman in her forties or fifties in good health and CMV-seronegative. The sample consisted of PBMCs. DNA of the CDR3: TGTGCCAGCAGCGACGGGACTAGCGGGGGCGGCGATGAGCAGTTCTTC. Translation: CASSDGTSGGGDEQFF.